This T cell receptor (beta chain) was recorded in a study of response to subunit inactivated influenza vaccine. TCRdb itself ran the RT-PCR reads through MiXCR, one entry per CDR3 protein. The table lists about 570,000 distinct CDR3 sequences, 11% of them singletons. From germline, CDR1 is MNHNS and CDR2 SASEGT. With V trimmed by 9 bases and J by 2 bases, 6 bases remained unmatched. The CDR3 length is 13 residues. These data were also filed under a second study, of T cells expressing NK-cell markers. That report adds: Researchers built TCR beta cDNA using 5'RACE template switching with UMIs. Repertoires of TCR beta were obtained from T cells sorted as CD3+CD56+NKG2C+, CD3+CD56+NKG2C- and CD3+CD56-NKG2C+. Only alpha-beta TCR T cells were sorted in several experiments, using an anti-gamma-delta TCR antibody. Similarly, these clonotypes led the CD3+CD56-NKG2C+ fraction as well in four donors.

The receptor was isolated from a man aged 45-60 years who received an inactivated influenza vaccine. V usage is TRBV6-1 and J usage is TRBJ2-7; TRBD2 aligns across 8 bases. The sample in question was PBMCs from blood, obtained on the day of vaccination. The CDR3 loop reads CASRAGDAYEQYF. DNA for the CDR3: TGTGCCAGTAGAGCGGGAGACGCCTACGAGCAGTACTTC.